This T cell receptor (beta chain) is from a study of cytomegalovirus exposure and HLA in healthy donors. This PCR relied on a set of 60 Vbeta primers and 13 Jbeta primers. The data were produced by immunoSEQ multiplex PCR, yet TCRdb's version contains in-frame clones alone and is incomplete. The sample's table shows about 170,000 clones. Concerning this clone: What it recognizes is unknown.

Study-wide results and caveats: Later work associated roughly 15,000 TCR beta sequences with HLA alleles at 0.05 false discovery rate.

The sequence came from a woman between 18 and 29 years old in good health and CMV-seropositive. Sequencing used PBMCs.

CDR3 in amino acids: CAWSAAGGWVETQYF. The DNA for the CDR3 is TGTGCCTGGAGTGCAGCGGGGGGCTGGGTGGAGACCCAGTACTTC. This chain links TRBV30 with TRBJ2-5, with TRBD2 identical over 9 bases. CDR1 is GTSNPN, CDR2 SVGIG, per germline (reference sequence). Trimming removed 1 base from V and 5 bases from J; junction bases left unmatched: 8. The CDR3 totals 15 residues.